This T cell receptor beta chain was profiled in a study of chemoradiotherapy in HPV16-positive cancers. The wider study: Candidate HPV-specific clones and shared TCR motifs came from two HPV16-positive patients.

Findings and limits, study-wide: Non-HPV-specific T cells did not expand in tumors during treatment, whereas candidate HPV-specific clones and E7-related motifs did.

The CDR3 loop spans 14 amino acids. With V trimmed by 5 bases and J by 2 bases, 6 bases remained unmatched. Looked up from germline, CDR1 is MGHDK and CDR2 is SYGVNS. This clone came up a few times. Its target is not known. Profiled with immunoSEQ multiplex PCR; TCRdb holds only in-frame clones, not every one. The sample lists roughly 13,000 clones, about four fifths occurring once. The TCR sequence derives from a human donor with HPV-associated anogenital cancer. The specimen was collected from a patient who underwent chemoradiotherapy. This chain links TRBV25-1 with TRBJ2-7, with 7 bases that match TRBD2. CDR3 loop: CASSPMGGTYEQYF. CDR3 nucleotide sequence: TGTGCCAGCAGTCCAATGGGAGGGACCTACGAGCAGTACTTC.